The 19 T cell receptor beta chains listed next were all sequenced from one sample in a study of type 1 regulatory T cells. TCRdb processed the reads anew with MiXCR; each CDR3 protein has one entry. The sample yields roughly 62,000 distinct CDR3 sequences, 60% to 65% seen once. What these receptors recognize is not known. Sample: cultured non-Tr1 T cells, either the whole culture or a sorted T cell fraction (not recorded which). These receptors came from a human donor in good health.

The CDR3 is CASSDRGNGELFF. CDR3 nucleotide sequence: TGTGCCAGTAGCGACAGGGGGAACGGGGAGCTGTTTTTT. The chain employs TRBV19 and TRBJ2-2, with 9 positions matching TRBD1. In germline, CDR1 is LNHDA, CDR2 SQIVND (reference sequence). With 6 bases clipped from V and 7 bases from J, the junction kept 3 bases outside the gene matches. This CDR3 comprises 13 residues. Full variable domain (rest looked up from reference TRBV19 and TRBJ2-2): DGGITQSPKYLFRKEGQNVTLSCEQNLNHDAMYWYRQDPGQGLRLIYYSQIVNDFQKGDIAEGYSVSREKKESFPLTVTSAQKNPTAFYLCASSDRGNGELFFGEGSRLTVL.

A few counts support this clonotype. A read error may explain this, as a much larger clone is one base away. The chain employs TRBV7-2 and TRBJ2-2; perhaps TRBD2 as D (7 bases). Germline V gene sequence: CDR1 SGHTA, CDR2 FQGNSA. This CDR3 is 15 amino acids long. The CDR3 sequence is CASSANSGGTGGLFF. The DNA for the CDR3 is TGTGCCAGCAGCGCCAACTCGGGGGGCACCGGGGGGCTGTTTTTT.

The chain combines TRBV7-2 with TRBJ2-3; D gene unclear. The CDR3 runs to 14 residues. The V gene's germline CDR1 is SGHTA and CDR2 FQGNSA. Trimming removed 2 bases at V and 0 bases at J, with 6 bases between. The CDR3 nucleotides are TGTGCCAGCAGCTTAATTCGCAGCACAGATACGCAGTATTTT. Protein: CASSLIRSTDTQYF.

The chain carries TRBV6-5 and TRBJ2-7, with unresolved D. The V end lost 5 bases, the J end lost 5 bases, and 13 bases lay between the germline ends. Germline values: CDR1 MNHEY, CDR2 SVGAGI. CDR3 length: 13 amino acids. This chain's CDR3 is CASSDVLGNEQYF. The CDR3 DNA reads as TGTGCCAGCAGTGACGTTTTAGGTAACGAGCAGTACTTC.

The V and J genes are TRBV29-1 and TRBJ2-2, with 8 bases lining up with TRBD1. From germline, CDR1 is SQVTM and CDR2 ANQGSEA. The CDR3 consists of 15 residues. J was trimmed by 6 bases and V by 6 bases; bases with no gene match: 12. CDR3 coding DNA: TGCAGCGTGGAGCTACAGGGGGGCTCGCCCGGGGAGCTGTTTTTT. Translation: CSVELQGGSPGELFF.

The chain uses TRBV4-1 and TRBJ2-2; 7 bases line up with TRBD1. This CDR3 has 17 residues. V lost 4 bases, J lost 6 bases, and 14 bases stayed unmatched. CDR1 and CDR2 (germline): MGHRA, YSYEKL. The CDR3: CASSPIDRDFSPGELFF. The CDR3 nucleotides read TGCGCCAGCAGCCCCATCGACAGGGATTTTAGTCCCGGGGAGCTGTTTTTT.

This chain uses TRBV7-8 with TRBJ2-7; TRBD2 aligns across 9 bases. V gave up 0 bases and J gave up 3 bases; unmatched junction bases: 9. From germline, CDR1 is SGHVS and CDR2 FQNEAQ. This CDR3 is built from 17 residues. CDR3 nucleotides: TGTGCCAGCAGCTTAGCCCGGGCGCGGGGGGGCTTCTACGAGCAGTACTTC. It is translated as CASSLARARGGFYEQYF.

The chain is built from TRBV12-3 or TRBV12-4 and TRBJ2-2; 11 positions agree with TRBD2. Losses at the gene ends were 6 bases for V and 4 bases for J; bases not matched to a gene: 4. The CDR3 sequence is 15 residues long. The CDR3 protein is CASRLAGDPTGELFF. DNA for the CDR3: TGTGCCAGCAGACTAGCGGGAGATCCCACCGGGGAGCTGTTTTTT.

The genes are TRBV5-1 and TRBJ2-7; no reliable D call. The ends were cut back, 2 bases at V and 3 bases at J, with 12 bases in the middle. Germline assignment: CDR1 SGHRS and CDR2 YFSETQ. The CDR3 is 14 amino acids. The CDR3 spells CASSFSQEVYEQYF. DNA of the CDR3: TGCGCCAGCAGCTTTAGCCAAGAGGTCTACGAGCAGTACTTC.

This clonotype was detected many times. The genes are TRBV28 and TRBJ2-4; no reliable D call. CDR3 length: 14 amino acids. Trimming removed 5 bases from V and 7 bases from J, with 15 bases in between. CDR1 is MDHEN and CDR2 is SYDVKM in the germline V gene. The CDR3 sequence is CASSDTRFGNIQYF. The CDR3 DNA reads TGTGCCAGCAGTGATACTCGGTTCGGGAACATTCAGTACTTC.

The chain couples TRBV20-1 to TRBJ2-1, with D uncertain. The ends were cut back, 6 bases at V and 0 bases at J, with 18 bases in the middle. This CDR3 comprises 16 residues. CDR1 is DFQATT, CDR2 SNEGSKA, per germline (reference sequence). CDR3 sequence: CSAATQDGSSYNEQFF. The CDR3 DNA reads TGCAGTGCCGCCACCCAAGACGGTAGCTCCTACAATGAGCAGTTCTTC.

This clonotype was seen a few times. The chain uses TRBV29-1 and TRBJ2-7; no clear D. V was clipped by 4 bases and J by 5 bases, with 15 bases between them. Looked up from germline, CDR1 is SQVTM and CDR2 is ANQGSEA. This CDR3 contains 13 residues. CDR3 region: CSVGPGPGNEQYF. Here the CDR3 DNA reads TGCAGCGTTGGGCCGGGCCCCGGAAACGAGCAGTACTTC.

The gene calls are TRBV12-3 or TRBV12-4 and TRBJ2-1; the match to TRBD2 covers 10 bases. The CDR3 loop spans 16 amino acids. Trimming took 7 bases from V and 6 from J; bases not matched to a gene: 12. The CDR3 reads CASTQSPSGGANEQFF. As DNA, the CDR3 is TGTGCCAGCACCCAAAGTCCCAGCGGGGGGGCCAATGAGCAGTTCTTC.

The genes are TRBV7-2 and TRBJ2-7; D may be TRBD1 (6 bases). Trimming pared 5 bases from V and 6 bases from J, leaving 11 bases between. This CDR3 is 12 amino acids long. CDR1 is SGHTA, CDR2 FQGNSA, per germline. Here the CDR3 DNA reads TGTGCCAGCAGCAAAGGACAGCGCGAGCAGTACTTC. Translation gives CASSKGQREQYF.

The sample holds a few counts of this clonotype. The J gene is TRBJ2-1, the V gene TRBV28; D may be TRBD2 (6 bases). CDR1 and CDR2 from the germline V gene are MDHEN and SYDVKM. The germline V and J ends were trimmed by 8 bases and 9 bases, with 20 bases remaining between them. The CDR3 is 14 residues long. The CDR3 coding sequence is TGTGCCAGCCGCCGGGAGTTCCGTAGAGGTGAGCAGTTCTTC. It translates to CASRREFRRGEQFF.

V and J are TRBV6-6 and TRBJ2-2; D not resolved. This CDR3 has 14 amino acids. Trimming cost V 7 bases and J 4 bases, with 13 bases left between them. Germline CDR1 reads MNHNY; CDR2 reads SVGAGI (reference sequence). The CDR3 DNA reads TGTGCCAGCAAATTCAGATGGGCCACCGGGGAGCTGTTTTTT. Amino acids: CASKFRWATGELFF.

The V gene is TRBV6-6, the J gene TRBJ2-5; D gene uncertain. The CDR3 totals 11 residues. V was trimmed by 2 bases and J by 7 bases, leaving 5 bases between them. Germline assignment: CDR1 MNHNY and CDR2 SVGAGI (reference sequence). CDR3 residues: CASSYSRTQYF. Written as DNA, the CDR3 is TGTGCCAGCAGTTACAGTCGGACCCAGTACTTC.

The chain recombines TRBV5-1 with TRBJ2-3, with D unclear. Germline CDR1 and CDR2: SGHRS and YFSETQ. Trimming removed 0 bases at V and 1 base at J, with 12 bases between. CDR3 length: 16 amino acids. CDR3 coding DNA: TGCGCCAGCAGCTTGGGTAACCCGGCTGGCACAGATACGCAGTATTTT. Its translation: CASSLGNPAGTDTQYF.

This sequence joins TRBV6-5 and TRBJ2-3, with TRBD2 matching 10 bases. The V gene's germline CDR1 is MNHEY and CDR2 SVGAGI. The CDR3 length is 16 residues. V gave up 6 bases and J gave up 0 bases; unmatched junction bases: 6. Here the CDR3 reads CASRTLAGASTDTQYF. The CDR3 bases are TGTGCCAGCAGAACCCTAGCGGGAGCAAGCACAGATACGCAGTATTTT.